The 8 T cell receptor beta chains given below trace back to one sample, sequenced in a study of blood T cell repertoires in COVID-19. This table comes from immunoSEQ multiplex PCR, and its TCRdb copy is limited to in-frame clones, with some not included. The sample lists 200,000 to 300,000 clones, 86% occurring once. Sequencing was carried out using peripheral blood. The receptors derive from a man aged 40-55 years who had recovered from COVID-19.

In DNA form, the CDR3 reads TGCAGCGTTGATGATAGGGGGTCGGGCTACACCTTC. Its translation: CSVDDRGSGYTF. The chain has TRBV29-1 and TRBJ1-2, with D maybe TRBD1 (6 bases). Germline assignment: CDR1 SQVTM and CDR2 ANQGSEA. Trimming cost V 3 bases and J 8 bases, with 13 bases left between them. The CDR3 totals 12 residues.

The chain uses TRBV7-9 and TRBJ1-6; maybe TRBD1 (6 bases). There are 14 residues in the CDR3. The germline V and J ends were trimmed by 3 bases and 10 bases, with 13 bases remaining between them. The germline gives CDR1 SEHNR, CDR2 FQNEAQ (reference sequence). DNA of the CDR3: TGTGCCAGCAGCTTCAACAGGGTAAACTCACCCCTCCACTTT. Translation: CASSFNRVNSPLHF. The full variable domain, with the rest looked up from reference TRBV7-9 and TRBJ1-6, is DTGVSQNPRHKITKRGQNVTFRCDPISEHNRLYWYRQTLGQGPEFLTYFQNEAQLEKSRLLSDRFSAERPKGSFSTLEIQRTEQGDSAMYLCASSFNRVNSPLHFGNGTRLTVT.

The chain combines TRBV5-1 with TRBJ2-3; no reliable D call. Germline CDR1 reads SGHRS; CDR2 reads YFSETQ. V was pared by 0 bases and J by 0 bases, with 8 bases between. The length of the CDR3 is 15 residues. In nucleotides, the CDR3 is TGCGCCAGCAGCTTGGGGGCACTTAGCACAGATACGCAGTATTTT. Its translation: CASSLGALSTDTQYF.

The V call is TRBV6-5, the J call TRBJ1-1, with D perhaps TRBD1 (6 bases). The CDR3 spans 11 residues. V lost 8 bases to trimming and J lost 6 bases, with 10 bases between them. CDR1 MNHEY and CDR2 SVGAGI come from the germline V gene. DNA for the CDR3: TGTGCCAGCGAGGGGGTGGCTGAAGCTTTCTTT. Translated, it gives CASEGVAEAFF.

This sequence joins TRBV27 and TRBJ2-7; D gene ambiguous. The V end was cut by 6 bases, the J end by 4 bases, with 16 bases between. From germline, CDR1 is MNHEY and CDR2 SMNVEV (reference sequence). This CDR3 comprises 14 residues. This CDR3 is CASRPTENRYEQYF. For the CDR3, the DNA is TGTGCCAGCAGGCCGACTGAGAACCGGTACGAGCAGTACTTC.

The CDR3 DNA sequence: TGTGCCAGCAGGGTGGGAGGCGATGAGCAGTTCTTC. This translates into CASRVGGDEQFF. This sequence joins TRBV6-6 and TRBJ2-1; maybe TRBD2 (6 bases). V lost 6 bases, J lost 8 bases, and 11 bases lay in between. CDR1 is MNHNY and CDR2 is SVGAGI in the germline V gene (reference sequence). The CDR3 is 12 amino acids.

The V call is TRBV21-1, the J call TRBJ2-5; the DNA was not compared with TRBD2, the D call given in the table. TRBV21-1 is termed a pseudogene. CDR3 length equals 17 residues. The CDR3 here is CASRRDSSLRRKETQYF. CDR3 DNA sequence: TGTGCCAGCAGACGGGACTCCTCGTTACGTAGGAAAGAGACCCAGTACTTC.

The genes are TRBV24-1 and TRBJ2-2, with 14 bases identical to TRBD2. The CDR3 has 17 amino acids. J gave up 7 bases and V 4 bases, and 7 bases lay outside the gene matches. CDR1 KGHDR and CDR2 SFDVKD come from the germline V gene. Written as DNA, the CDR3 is TGTGCCACCAGTGACCCCGGACTAGCGGGAGGCCTCGGGGAGCTGTTTTTT. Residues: CATSDPGLAGGLGELFF.